This is a list of T cell receptor beta chains from one sample in a study of blood T cell repertoires in COVID-19. Assay: immunoSEQ multiplex PCR; the TCRdb copy retains only in-frame clones and omits some. The sample consists of tens of thousands of clones, roughly 86% of them appearing once. Material: peripheral blood. The source is a man in his fifties or sixties with active COVID-19. CDR3s include the opening cysteine and the closing phenylalanine or tryptophan. The order of the fields is J gene, V gene, CDR3 protein.

j_call: TRBJ2-7
v_call: TRBV29-1
cdr3_aa: CSVELPPYSYEQYF

j_call: TRBJ1-1
v_call: TRBV7-8
cdr3_aa: CASSLWTGGTEAFF

j_call: TRBJ1-4
v_call: TRBV7-2
cdr3_aa: CASSFGRGNEKLFF

j_call: TRBJ1-5
v_call: TRBV5-6
cdr3_aa: CASNPWEGGRWNQPQHF

j_call: TRBJ1-1
v_call: TRBV9
cdr3_aa: CASSPWDSNTEAFF

j_call: TRBJ2-5
v_call: TRBV6-5
cdr3_aa: CASSSLTGGGETQYF

j_call: TRBJ2-1
v_call: TRBV7-9
cdr3_aa: CASSGPGQGFGGNEQFF

j_call: TRBJ2-3
v_call: TRBV14
cdr3_aa: CASSQELGRTDTQYF

j_call: TRBJ1-1
v_call: TRBV18
cdr3_aa: CASSPTEIEAFF

j_call: TRBJ2-7
v_call: TRBV5-6
cdr3_aa: CASSLVSGSSYEQYF

j_call: TRBJ2-7
v_call: TRBV7-2
cdr3_aa: CASSLGQGLSYF

j_call: TRBJ2-1
v_call: TRBV19
cdr3_aa: CASSPLGLAGDVFF

j_call: TRBJ1-1
v_call: TRBV3-1/TRBV3-2
cdr3_aa: CASSHRQGYTEAFF

j_call: TRBJ2-2
v_call: TRBV9
cdr3_aa: CASSNPTGIGELFF

j_call: TRBJ1-2
v_call: TRBV5-1
cdr3_aa: CASSAGTHYGYTF

j_call: TRBJ1-2
v_call: TRBV6-1
cdr3_aa: CASSEWTGGTGQHYGYTF

j_call: TRBJ2-3
v_call: TRBV19
cdr3_aa: CASSIGTGYTDTQYF

j_call: TRBJ2-5
v_call: TRBV29-1
cdr3_aa: CSVRQGPETQYF

j_call: TRBJ2-1
v_call: TRBV27
cdr3_aa: CASGTSYNEQFF

j_call: TRBJ1-2
v_call: TRBV18
cdr3_aa: CASSPPGRGANF

j_call: TRBJ1-1
v_call: TRBV4-3
cdr3_aa: CASSPGTSTEAFF

j_call: TRBJ1-1
v_call: TRBV6-1
cdr3_aa: CASSELAGTGFSFF

j_call: TRBJ1-1
v_call: TRBV29-1
cdr3_aa: CSVDRGVGAFF

j_call: TRBJ2-2
v_call: TRBV27
cdr3_aa: CASSQRGGTTGELFF

j_call: TRBJ2-2
v_call: TRBV4-1
cdr3_aa: CASSQEVTPGGELFF

j_call: TRBJ2-2
v_call: TRBV4-3
cdr3_aa: CASSLQTSAGELFF

j_call: TRBJ2-1
v_call: TRBV27
cdr3_aa: CASSLFGGGGYNEQFF

j_call: TRBJ2-2
v_call: TRBV19
cdr3_aa: CASSRPGGGNTGELFF

j_call: TRBJ2-1
v_call: TRBV24-1
cdr3_aa: CATSDSQGGDGDNEQFF

j_call: TRBJ1-2
v_call: TRBV18
cdr3_aa: CASSPADLDRGGYTF

j_call: TRBJ1-1
v_call: TRBV27
cdr3_aa: CASSLSANTEAFF

j_call: TRBJ2-5
v_call: TRBV11-2
cdr3_aa: CASSLVGGGQETQYF

j_call: TRBJ2-1
v_call: TRBV7-2
cdr3_aa: CASSLEGTSGRYYNEQFF

j_call: TRBJ1-6
v_call: TRBV7-8
cdr3_aa: CASSLVDRGGSPLHF

j_call: TRBJ2-1
v_call: TRBV10-1
cdr3_aa: CASSEGASGKTVNEQFF

j_call: TRBJ2-2
v_call: TRBV27
cdr3_aa: CASSTGTSGRAGRINTGELFF

j_call: TRBJ1-4
v_call: TRBV5-1
cdr3_aa: CASSSNRGDNEKLFF

j_call: TRBJ2-5
v_call: TRBV27
cdr3_aa: CASSLWAGNLQETQYF

j_call: TRBJ1-4
v_call: TRBV7-9
cdr3_aa: CASSPLGGQEYKKLFF

j_call: TRBJ1-1
v_call: TRBV11-3
cdr3_aa: CASSFKLTGSTEAFF

j_call: TRBJ1-4
v_call: TRBV18
cdr3_aa: CASSNSPGQGSGEKLFF

j_call: TRBJ1-5
v_call: TRBV4-1
cdr3_aa: CASSQDHSKPQHF

j_call: TRBJ1-1
v_call: TRBV7-9
cdr3_aa: CASSLSTALNTEAFF

j_call: TRBJ2-1
v_call: TRBV3-1/TRBV3-2
cdr3_aa: CASSRTSREQFF

j_call: TRBJ1-1
v_call: TRBV10-3
cdr3_aa: CAISEGTRTEAFF

j_call: TRBJ1-1
v_call: TRBV25-1
cdr3_aa: CASSELGSGGNTEAFF

j_call: TRBJ1-2
v_call: TRBV4-1
cdr3_aa: CASSQDLLSGVLLYGYTF

j_call: TRBJ1-1
v_call: TRBV3-1/TRBV3-2
cdr3_aa: CAARGGTEAFF

j_call: TRBJ2-1
v_call: TRBV11-2
cdr3_aa: CASSLGLAGDNEQFF

j_call: TRBJ1-1
v_call: TRBV19
cdr3_aa: CASSTRQGQRSEAFF

j_call: TRBJ2-1
v_call: TRBV7-2
cdr3_aa: CASSLGPSGGLLGNEQFF

j_call: TRBJ2-3
v_call: TRBV7-6
cdr3_aa: CASSLALTGAGDTQYF